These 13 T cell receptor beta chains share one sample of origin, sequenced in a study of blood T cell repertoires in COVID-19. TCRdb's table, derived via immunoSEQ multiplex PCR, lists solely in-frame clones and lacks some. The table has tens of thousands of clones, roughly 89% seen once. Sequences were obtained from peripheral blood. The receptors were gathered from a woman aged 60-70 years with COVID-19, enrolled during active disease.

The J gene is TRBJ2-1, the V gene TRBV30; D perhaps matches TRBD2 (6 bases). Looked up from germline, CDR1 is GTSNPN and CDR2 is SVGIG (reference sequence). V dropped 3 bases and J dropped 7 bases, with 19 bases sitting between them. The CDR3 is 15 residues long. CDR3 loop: CAWRTDYLRWNEQFF. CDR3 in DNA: TGTGCCTGGAGGACGGACTATCTCCGATGGAATGAGCAGTTCTTC.

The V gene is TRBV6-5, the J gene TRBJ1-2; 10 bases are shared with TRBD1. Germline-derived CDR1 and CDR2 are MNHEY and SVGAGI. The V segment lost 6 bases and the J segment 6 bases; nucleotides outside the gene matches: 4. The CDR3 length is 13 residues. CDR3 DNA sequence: TGTGCCAGCAGATTAGACAGGGGGCATGGCTACACCTTC. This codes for CASRLDRGHGYTF.

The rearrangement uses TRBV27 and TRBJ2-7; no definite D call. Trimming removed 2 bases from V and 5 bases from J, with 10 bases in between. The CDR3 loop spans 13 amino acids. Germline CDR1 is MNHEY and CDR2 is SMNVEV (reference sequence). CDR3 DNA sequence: TGTGCCAGCAGTTTAGAAGGAGTCGACGAGCAGTACTTC. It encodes CASSLEGVDEQYF.

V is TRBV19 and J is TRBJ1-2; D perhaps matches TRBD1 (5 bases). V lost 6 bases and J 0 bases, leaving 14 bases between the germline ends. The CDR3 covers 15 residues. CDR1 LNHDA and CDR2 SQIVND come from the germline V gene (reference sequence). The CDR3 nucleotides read TGTGCCAGTAGCCCCCTGGGGCAGACTAACTATGGCTACACCTTC. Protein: CASSPLGQTNYGYTF.

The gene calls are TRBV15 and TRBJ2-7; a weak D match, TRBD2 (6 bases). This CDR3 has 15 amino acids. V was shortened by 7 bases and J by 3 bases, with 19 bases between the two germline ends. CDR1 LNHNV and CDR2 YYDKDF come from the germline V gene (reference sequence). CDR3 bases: TGTGCCACCACGTGGGACTCCCGCAAGAACTACGAGCAGTACTTC. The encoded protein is CATTWDSRKNYEQYF.

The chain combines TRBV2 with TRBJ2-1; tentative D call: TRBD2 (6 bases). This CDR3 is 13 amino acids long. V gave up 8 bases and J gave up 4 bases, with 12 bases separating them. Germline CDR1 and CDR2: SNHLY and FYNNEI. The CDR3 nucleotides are TGTGCCAGCCGGGACTGGGGATACAATGAGCAGTTCTTC. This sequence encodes CASRDWGYNEQFF.

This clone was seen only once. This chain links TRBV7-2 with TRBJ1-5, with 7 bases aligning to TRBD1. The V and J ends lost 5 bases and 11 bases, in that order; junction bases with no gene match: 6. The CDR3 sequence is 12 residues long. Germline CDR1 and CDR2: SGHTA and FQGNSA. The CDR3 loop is CASSQTGRSQHF. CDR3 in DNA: TGTGCCAGCAGCCAGACAGGGAGGTCCCAGCATTTT.

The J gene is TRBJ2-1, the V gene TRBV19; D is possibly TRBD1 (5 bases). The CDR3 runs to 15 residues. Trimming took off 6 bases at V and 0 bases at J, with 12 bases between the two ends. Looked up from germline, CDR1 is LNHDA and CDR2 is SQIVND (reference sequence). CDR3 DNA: TGTGCCAGTAGCACGGACATCAGCTCCTACAATGAGCAGTTCTTC. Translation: CASSTDISSYNEQFF.

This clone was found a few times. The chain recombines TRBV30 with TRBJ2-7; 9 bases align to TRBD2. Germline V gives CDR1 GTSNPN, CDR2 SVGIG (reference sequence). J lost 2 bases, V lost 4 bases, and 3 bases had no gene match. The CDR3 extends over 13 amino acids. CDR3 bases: TGTGCCTGGACGCGGGGGGGGACCTACGAGCAGTACTTC. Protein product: CAWTRGGTYEQYF. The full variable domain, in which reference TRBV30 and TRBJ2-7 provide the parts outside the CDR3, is SQTIHQWPATLVQPVGSPLSLECTVEGTSNPNLYWYRQAAGRGLQLLFYSVGIGQISSEVPQNLSASRPQDRQFILSSKKLLLSDSGFYLCAWTRGGTYEQYFGPGTRLTVT.

The CDR3 coding sequence is TGTGCCAGCAGTTTCACAGGGCCTGGAAACACCATATATTTT. Protein product: CASSFTGPGNTIYF. The chain uses TRBV7-9 and TRBJ1-3, with D possibly TRBD1 on 6 matching bases. CDR3 length: 14 amino acids. CDR1 is SEHNR and CDR2 is FQNEAQ in the germline V gene (reference sequence). V lost 6 bases and J lost 2, with 11 bases in between.

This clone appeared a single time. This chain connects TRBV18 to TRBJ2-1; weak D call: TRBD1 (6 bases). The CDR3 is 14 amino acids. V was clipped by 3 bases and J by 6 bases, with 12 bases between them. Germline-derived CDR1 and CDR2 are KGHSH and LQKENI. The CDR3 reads CASSPPQGGNEQFF. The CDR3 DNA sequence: TGTGCCAGCTCACCCCCACAGGGTGGCAATGAGCAGTTCTTC.

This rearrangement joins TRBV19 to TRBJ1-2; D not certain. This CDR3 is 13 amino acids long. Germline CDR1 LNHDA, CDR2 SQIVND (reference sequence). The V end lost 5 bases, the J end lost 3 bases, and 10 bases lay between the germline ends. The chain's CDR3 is CASSYDFDYGYTF. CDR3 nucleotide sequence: TGTGCCAGTAGTTACGACTTTGACTATGGCTACACCTTC.

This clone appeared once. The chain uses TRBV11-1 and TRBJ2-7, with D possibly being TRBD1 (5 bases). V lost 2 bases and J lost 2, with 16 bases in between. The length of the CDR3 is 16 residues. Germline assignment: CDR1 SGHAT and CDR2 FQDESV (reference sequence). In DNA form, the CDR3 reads TGTGCCAGCAGCTTACGATCGACAGCAATCGCCTACGAGCAGTACTTC. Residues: CASSLRSTAIAYEQYF. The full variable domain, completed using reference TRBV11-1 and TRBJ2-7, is EAEVAQSPRYKITEKSQAVAFWCDPISGHATLYWYRQILGQGPELLVQFQDESVVDDSQLPKDRFSAERLKGVDSTLKIQPAELGDSAMYLCASSLRSTAIAYEQYFGPGTRLTVT.